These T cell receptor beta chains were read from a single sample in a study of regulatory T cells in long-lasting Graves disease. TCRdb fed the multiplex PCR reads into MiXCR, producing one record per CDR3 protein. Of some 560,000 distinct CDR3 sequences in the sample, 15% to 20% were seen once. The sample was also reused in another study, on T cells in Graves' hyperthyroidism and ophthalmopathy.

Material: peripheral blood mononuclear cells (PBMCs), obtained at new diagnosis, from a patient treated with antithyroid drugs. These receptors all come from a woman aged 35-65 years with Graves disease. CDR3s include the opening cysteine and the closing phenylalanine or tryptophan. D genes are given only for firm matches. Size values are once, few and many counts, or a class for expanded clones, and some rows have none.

CDR3 protein: CASSWTQGAYEQYF
CDR3 DNA: TGTGCCAGCAGCTGGACCCAGGGGGCGTACGAGCAGTACTTC
J gene: TRBJ2-7
clone size: few
D gene: TRBD1
CDR3 length: 14
V gene: TRBV6-1

CDR3 protein: CASSFPGLAPEFF
CDR3 DNA: TGTGCCAGCAGCTTCCCTGGACTAGCCCCGGAGTTCTTC
J gene: TRBJ2-1
clone size: many
D gene: TRBD2
CDR3 length: 13
V gene: TRBV7-8

CDR3 protein: CASSEIHSNQPQHF
CDR3 DNA: TGTGCCAGCAGTGAAATACATAGCAATCAGCCCCAGCATTTT
J gene: TRBJ1-5
clone size: many
D gene: -
CDR3 length: 14
V gene: TRBV6-1

CDR3 protein: CASTGANEKLFF
CDR3 DNA: TGTGCCAGCACGGGGGCCAATGAAAAACTGTTTTTT
J gene: TRBJ1-4
clone size: many
D gene: -
CDR3 length: 12
V gene: TRBV2

CDR3 protein: CASSFLTGDTDTQYF
CDR3 DNA: TGTGCCAGCAGTTTCCTGACTGGCGACACAGATACGCAGTATTTT
J gene: TRBJ2-3
clone size: many
D gene: -
CDR3 length: 15
V gene: TRBV12-3/TRBV12-4

CDR3 protein: CASGLERLSQPQHF
CDR3 DNA: TGTGCTAGTGGTTTGGAGAGGTTGAGTCAGCCCCAGCATTTT
J gene: TRBJ1-5
clone size: -
D gene: -
CDR3 length: 14
V gene: TRBV12-5

CDR3 protein: CASSPQEAKYYEQYF
CDR3 DNA: TGTGCCAGCAGCCCTCAGGAGGCGAAATACTACGAGCAGTACTTC
J gene: TRBJ2-7
clone size: many
D gene: -
CDR3 length: 15
V gene: TRBV3-1

CDR3 protein: CASSPSSGGGGEQFF
CDR3 DNA: TGCGCCAGCAGCCCGTCTAGCGGGGGGGGCGGTGAGCAGTTCTTC
J gene: TRBJ2-1
clone size: many
D gene: TRBD2
CDR3 length: 15
V gene: TRBV5-1

CDR3 protein: CASGLSSVGAFF
CDR3 DNA: TGTGCTAGTGGTTTGTCGTCTGTCGGGGCTTTCTTT
J gene: TRBJ1-1
clone size: once
D gene: -
CDR3 length: 12
V gene: TRBV12-5

CDR3 protein: CASRTRRQGLDQPQHF
CDR3 DNA: TGTGCCAGCAGAACCCGGCGACAGGGTCTCGATCAGCCCCAGCATTTT
J gene: TRBJ1-5
clone size: -
D gene: TRBD1
CDR3 length: 16
V gene: TRBV6-2/TRBV6-3

CDR3 protein: CASSPDLASYNEQFF
CDR3 DNA: TGCGCCAGCAGCCCGGACCTTGCTTCCTACAATGAGCAGTTCTTC
J gene: TRBJ2-1
clone size: many
D gene: -
CDR3 length: 15
V gene: TRBV5-1

CDR3 protein: CARSRDCNQPQHF
CDR3 DNA: TGTGCCAGGAGCCGGGACTGCAATCAGCCCCAGCATTTT
J gene: TRBJ1-5
clone size: -
D gene: -
CDR3 length: 13
V gene: TRBV25-1

CDR3 protein: CASSPRWYEQYF
CDR3 DNA: TGTGCCAGCAGTCCCCGTTGGTACGAGCAGTACTTC
J gene: TRBJ2-7
clone size: many
D gene: -
CDR3 length: 12
V gene: TRBV12-3/TRBV12-4

CDR3 protein: CASRTHLGATDMNTEAFF
CDR3 DNA: TGTGCCAGCAGGACTCACCTCGGGGCGACTGATATGAACACTGAAGCTTTCTTT
J gene: TRBJ1-1
clone size: few
D gene: -
CDR3 length: 18
V gene: TRBV4-2

CDR3 protein: CSAKGGGGNQPQHF
CDR3 DNA: TGCAGTGCAAAGGGGGGGGGCGGCAATCAGCCCCAGCATTTT
J gene: TRBJ1-5
clone size: many
D gene: -
CDR3 length: 14
V gene: TRBV20-1

CDR3 protein: CSVRQGNTEAFF
CDR3 DNA: TGCAGCGTTCGACAGGGAAACACTGAAGCTTTCTTT
J gene: TRBJ1-1
clone size: -
D gene: TRBD1
CDR3 length: 12
V gene: TRBV29-1

CDR3 protein: CASSPRQDTQYF
CDR3 DNA: TGTGCCAGCTCACCGAGGCAGGATACGCAGTATTTT
J gene: TRBJ2-3
clone size: many
D gene: -
CDR3 length: 12
V gene: TRBV18

CDR3 protein: CASIFRTVGNEQFF
CDR3 DNA: TGTGCCAGCATCTTCAGGACAGTTGGGAATGAGCAGTTCTTC
J gene: TRBJ2-1
clone size: -
D gene: -
CDR3 length: 14
V gene: TRBV5-6

CDR3 protein: CAWSMQLNTEAFF
CDR3 DNA: TGTGCCTGGAGTATGCAGCTGAACACTGAAGCTTTCTTT
J gene: TRBJ1-1
clone size: many
D gene: -
CDR3 length: 13
V gene: TRBV30

CDR3 protein: CASTHFPQGSTEAFF
CDR3 DNA: TGTGCCAGCACCCACTTCCCACAGGGATCCACTGAAGCTTTCTTT
J gene: TRBJ1-1
clone size: few
D gene: -
CDR3 length: 15
V gene: TRBV27

CDR3 protein: CASTLGAGGNQETQYF
CDR3 DNA: TGTGCCAGCACCCTGGGGGCAGGGGGAAACCAAGAGACCCAGTACTTC
J gene: TRBJ2-5
clone size: many
D gene: TRBD1
CDR3 length: 16
V gene: TRBV2

CDR3 protein: CSARDFVRGDINEQFF
CDR3 DNA: TGCAGTGCTAGAGATTTTGTTCGAGGGGATATCAATGAGCAGTTCTTC
J gene: TRBJ2-1
clone size: many
D gene: -
CDR3 length: 16
V gene: TRBV20-1

CDR3 protein: CASSDASGGRYEQYF
CDR3 DNA: TGTGCCAGCAGTGACGCTTCAGGGGGCAGGTACGAGCAGTACTTC
J gene: TRBJ2-7
clone size: many
D gene: TRBD1
CDR3 length: 15
V gene: TRBV2

CDR3 protein: CAIATAGGSPLHF
CDR3 DNA: TGTGCCATCGCGACAGCGGGTGGTTCACCCCTCCACTTT
J gene: TRBJ1-6
clone size: many
D gene: -
CDR3 length: 13
V gene: TRBV6-1

CDR3 protein: CASRPGHHNQPQHF
CDR3 DNA: TGTGCCAGCAGACCGGGACATCACAATCAGCCCCAGCATTTT
J gene: TRBJ1-5
clone size: -
D gene: -
CDR3 length: 14
V gene: TRBV28

CDR3 protein: CASSQPGTSGGLLDTQYF
CDR3 DNA: TGTGCCAGCAGCCAACCCGGGACTAGCGGGGGGCTACTAGATACGCAGTATTTT
J gene: TRBJ2-3
clone size: -
D gene: TRBD2
CDR3 length: 18
V gene: TRBV4-2

CDR3 protein: CASSRPQGGYTF
CDR3 DNA: TGTGCCAGCAGTCGCCCGCAGGGTGGCTACACCTTC
J gene: TRBJ1-2
clone size: many
D gene: -
CDR3 length: 12
V gene: TRBV27

CDR3 protein: CASSFPGASTDTQYF
CDR3 DNA: TGTGCCAGCAGCTTTCCGGGGGCTAGCACAGATACGCAGTATTTT
J gene: TRBJ2-3
clone size: -
D gene: -
CDR3 length: 15
V gene: TRBV7-6

CDR3 protein: CSASGQIGELFF
CDR3 DNA: TGCAGTGCTAGTGGTCAGATCGGGGAGCTGTTTTTT
J gene: TRBJ2-2
clone size: few
D gene: -
CDR3 length: 12
V gene: TRBV20-1

CDR3 protein: CASSPGTGLSPQFF
CDR3 DNA: TGTGCCAGCAGCCCCGGGACAGGTCTTTCACCACAGTTCTTC
J gene: TRBJ2-1
clone size: -
D gene: TRBD1
CDR3 length: 14
V gene: TRBV3-1

CDR3 protein: CASSQEWRGSFTYEQYF
CDR3 DNA: TGCGCCAGCAGCCAAGAGTGGAGGGGGTCTTTTACCTACGAGCAGTACTTC
J gene: TRBJ2-7
clone size: -
D gene: -
CDR3 length: 17
V gene: TRBV4-1

CDR3 protein: CASSEHQGRNEQFF
CDR3 DNA: TGTGCCAGCAGTGAACACCAGGGGCGGAATGAGCAGTTCTTC
J gene: TRBJ2-1
clone size: many
D gene: -
CDR3 length: 14
V gene: TRBV2

CDR3 protein: CASRPSSYNSPLHF
CDR3 DNA: TGTGCCAGCCGCCCGAGCTCCTATAATTCACCCCTCCACTTT
J gene: TRBJ1-6
clone size: many
D gene: -
CDR3 length: 14
V gene: TRBV2

CDR3 protein: CASSPSMNTEAFF
CDR3 DNA: TGTGCCAGCAGCCCCTCCATGAACACTGAAGCTTTCTTT
J gene: TRBJ1-1
clone size: many
D gene: -
CDR3 length: 13
V gene: TRBV18

CDR3 protein: CSATDGPGGYEKLFF
CDR3 DNA: TGCAGTGCCACCGATGGGCCCGGAGGTTATGAAAAACTGTTTTTT
J gene: TRBJ1-4
clone size: -
D gene: -
CDR3 length: 15
V gene: TRBV20-1

CDR3 protein: CASRVDRDHSYEQYF
CDR3 DNA: TGTGCCAGCAGGGTGGACAGGGATCATTCCTACGAGCAGTACTTC
J gene: TRBJ2-7
clone size: few
D gene: TRBD1
CDR3 length: 15
V gene: TRBV2

CDR3 protein: CASSGANSGGGPDTQYF
CDR3 DNA: TGTGCCAGCAGTGGGGCCAATAGCGGGGGGGGCCCAGATACGCAGTATTTT
J gene: TRBJ2-3
clone size: -
D gene: TRBD2
CDR3 length: 17
V gene: TRBV12-3/TRBV12-4

CDR3 protein: CAGSVPDRRDTGAFF
CDR3 DNA: TGTGCCGGCAGCGTCCCCGACAGGAGAGACACTGGAGCTTTCTTT
J gene: TRBJ1-1
clone size: -
D gene: -
CDR3 length: 15
V gene: TRBV9

CDR3 protein: CASSEYMGRGPDTQYF
CDR3 DNA: TGTGCCAGCAGTGAATATATGGGCCGGGGTCCCGATACGCAGTATTTT
J gene: TRBJ2-3
clone size: few
D gene: -
CDR3 length: 16
V gene: TRBV25-1

CDR3 protein: CASSLELAGLTDTQYF
CDR3 DNA: TGTGCCAGCAGCTTAGAACTAGCGGGTTTAACAGATACGCAGTATTTT
J gene: TRBJ2-3
clone size: many
D gene: TRBD2
CDR3 length: 16
V gene: TRBV7-2

CDR3 protein: CASSPDVPSTEAFF
CDR3 DNA: TGTGCCAGCAGCCCGGACGTGCCGAGCACTGAAGCTTTCTTT
J gene: TRBJ1-1
clone size: many
D gene: -
CDR3 length: 14
V gene: TRBV7-9

CDR3 protein: CASSLMEGLTEAFF
CDR3 DNA: TGTGCCAGCAGTTTAATGGAGGGCCTCACTGAAGCTTTCTTT
J gene: TRBJ1-1
clone size: -
D gene: -
CDR3 length: 14
V gene: TRBV12-3/TRBV12-4

CDR3 protein: CSARPGSDEKLFF
CDR3 DNA: TGCAGTGCCAGGCCTGGGTCTGATGAAAAACTGTTTTTT
J gene: TRBJ1-4
clone size: few
D gene: -
CDR3 length: 13
V gene: TRBV20-1

CDR3 protein: CASSSADRGKNSPLHF
CDR3 DNA: TGTGCCAGCAGTTCGGCGGACAGGGGTAAGAATTCACCCCTCCACTTT
J gene: TRBJ1-6
clone size: -
D gene: TRBD1
CDR3 length: 16
V gene: TRBV27

CDR3 protein: CASSLGFGGGASTDTQYF
CDR3 DNA: TGTGCCAGCAGCTTAGGATTTGGCGGGGGGGCTAGCACAGATACGCAGTATTTT
J gene: TRBJ2-3
clone size: few
D gene: TRBD2
CDR3 length: 18
V gene: TRBV7-9

CDR3 protein: CASSQTPLRTSGNNEQFF
CDR3 DNA: TGTGCCAGCAGCCAAACCCCCCTTCGGACTAGCGGTAACAATGAGCAGTTCTTC
J gene: TRBJ2-1
clone size: many
D gene: TRBD2
CDR3 length: 18
V gene: TRBV3-1

CDR3 protein: CASAAETGVSNQPQHF
CDR3 DNA: TGTGCCTCAGCAGCTGAGACTGGGGTTAGCAATCAGCCCCAGCATTTT
J gene: TRBJ1-5
clone size: -
D gene: -
CDR3 length: 16
V gene: TRBV12-3/TRBV12-4

CDR3 protein: CASSLTDGPYEQYF
CDR3 DNA: TGTGCCAGTAGCCTTACGGACGGCCCCTACGAGCAGTACTTC
J gene: TRBJ2-7
clone size: few
D gene: -
CDR3 length: 14
V gene: TRBV19

CDR3 protein: CASSYEPGQIEKLFF
CDR3 DNA: TGTGCCAGCAGTTACGAGCCGGGACAAATAGAGAAACTGTTTTTT
J gene: TRBJ1-4
clone size: many
D gene: -
CDR3 length: 15
V gene: TRBV6-2/TRBV6-3

CDR3 protein: CASSFAVTGELFF
CDR3 DNA: TGTGCCAGCAGTTTTGCCGTAACCGGGGAGCTGTTTTTT
J gene: TRBJ2-2
clone size: few
D gene: -
CDR3 length: 13
V gene: TRBV27

CDR3 protein: CASSLGFYEQYF
CDR3 DNA: TGTGCCAGCAGTTTAGGGTTTTACGAGCAGTACTTC
J gene: TRBJ2-7
clone size: many
D gene: -
CDR3 length: 12
V gene: TRBV28

CDR3 protein: CASSYNLGTGRNTEAFF
CDR3 DNA: TGTGCCAGTAGCTACAACCTGGGGACAGGGAGGAACACTGAAGCTTTCTTT
J gene: TRBJ1-1
clone size: many
D gene: TRBD1
CDR3 length: 17
V gene: TRBV19

CDR3 protein: CASSRTESQPQHF
CDR3 DNA: TGTGCCAGCAGCCGGACAGAGAGCCAGCCCCAGCATTTT
J gene: TRBJ1-5
clone size: many
D gene: -
CDR3 length: 13
V gene: TRBV12-3/TRBV12-4

CDR3 protein: CSASPPGQETQYF
CDR3 DNA: TGCAGTGCTAGTCCCCCCGGCCAAGAGACCCAGTACTTC
J gene: TRBJ2-5
clone size: few
D gene: -
CDR3 length: 13
V gene: TRBV20-1